The 27 T cell receptor beta chains reported below all come from one sample, sequenced in a study of cytomegalovirus exposure and HLA in healthy donors. PCR primers comprised 60 Vbeta and 13 Jbeta primers. Profiled with immunoSEQ multiplex PCR; TCRdb holds only in-frame clones, not every one. The table lists 110,000 to 150,000 clones, 80% of them singletons. The sequencing sample was made of PBMCs. These receptors all stem from a young man in good health and CMV-seronegative.

The chain combines TRBV29-1 with TRBJ2-3, with a possible D match to TRBD1 (6 bases). The CDR3 spans 14 residues. V was pared by 6 bases and J by 2 bases, with 15 bases between. CDR1 is SQVTM and CDR2 is ANQGSEA in the germline V gene. This CDR3 is CSVRGSWTTDTQYF. DNA for the CDR3: TGCAGCGTCAGGGGATCTTGGACCACAGATACGCAGTATTTT.

The chain recombines TRBV19 with TRBJ2-3; 8 positions agree with TRBD2. Germline-derived CDR1 and CDR2 are LNHDA and SQIVND (reference sequence). Trimming took 4 bases from V and 3 from J; bases not matched to a gene: 6. The CDR3 consists of 15 residues. The CDR3 here is CASSRAGEGTDTQYF. In DNA form, the CDR3 reads TGTGCCAGTAGTAGAGCGGGGGAGGGGACAGATACGCAGTATTTT.

The chain uses TRBV25-1 and TRBJ1-1; no clear D gene. Germline V gene sequence: CDR1 MGHDK, CDR2 SYGVNS. Trimming took off 3 bases at V and 3 bases at J, with 5 bases between the two ends. This CDR3 spans 12 amino acids. The CDR3 sequence is CASSDPYTEAFF. For the CDR3, the DNA is TGTGCCAGCAGTGATCCGTACACTGAAGCTTTCTTT.

The rearrangement joins TRBV5-1 to TRBJ1-6; D gene uncertain. Looked up from germline, CDR1 is SGHRS and CDR2 is YFSETQ. CDR3 size: 14 residues. V gave up 2 bases and J gave up 10 bases, with 13 bases separating them. CDR3 DNA sequence: TGCGCCAGCAGCTTAACGAGGGAAGGGTCACCCCTCCACTTT. Protein product: CASSLTREGSPLHF.

The chain couples TRBV18 to TRBJ1-4; TRBD1 matches 10 bases. The CDR3 loop spans 14 amino acids. Germline CDR1 is KGHSH and CDR2 is LQKENI. The trim removed 4 bases at V and 7 bases at J, leaving 3 bases unmatched. The DNA of the CDR3 is TGTGCCAGCTCACTGCGGGACAGGGGTGAAAAACTGTTTTTT. It specifies CASSLRDRGEKLFF.

The chain employs TRBV4-1 and TRBJ1-6; no firm D call. V lost 0 bases to trimming and J lost 6 bases, with 15 bases between them. The CDR3 runs to 17 residues. Looked up from germline, CDR1 is MGHRA and CDR2 is YSYEKL. For the CDR3, the DNA is TGCGCCAGCAGCCAAGAGATCAGGCCAATGGTTAATTCACCCCTCCACTTT. Protein product: CASSQEIRPMVNSPLHF.

V and J are TRBV27 and TRBJ2-1; 12 positions agree with TRBD2. Trimming took 4 bases from V and 4 from J; bases not matched to a gene: 8. The length of the CDR3 is 17 residues. CDR1 MNHEY and CDR2 SMNVEV come from the germline V gene (reference sequence). The chain's CDR3 is CASSSRLAGAQYNEQFF. CDR3 sequence (DNA): TGTGCCAGCAGTTCTAGACTAGCGGGAGCCCAATACAATGAGCAGTTCTTC.

This clone has more than one count but fewer than ten. The chain has TRBV5-1 and TRBJ1-2, with D unclear. V was trimmed by 3 bases and J by 2 bases, leaving 17 bases between them. Germline values: CDR1 SGHRS, CDR2 YFSETQ. This CDR3 is 16 amino acids long. This CDR3 reads CASSSGSPQWNYGYTF. In DNA, the CDR3 is TGCGCCAGCAGCTCCGGGAGCCCACAATGGAACTATGGCTACACCTTC.

Points on this clone: The junction shows a germline mismatch at one end, possibly a read error. The V and J genes are TRBV2 and TRBJ1-4; D unresolved. The CDR3 is 14 residues long. The germline gives CDR1 SNHLY, CDR2 FYNNEI. The CDR3 reads CASSERPSNERLFF. The CDR3 DNA reads TGTGCCAGCAGTGAGCGTCCGAGCAATGAAAGACTGTTTTTT.

The V gene is TRBV7-9, the J gene TRBJ1-6; D is undetermined. V gave up 1 base and J gave up 5 bases, with 9 bases separating them. The V gene's germline CDR1 is SEHNR and CDR2 FQNEAQ (reference sequence). The CDR3 has 15 amino acids. CDR3 sequence: CASSLGESNNSPLHF. DNA of the CDR3: TGTGCCAGCAGCTTAGGCGAAAGCAATAATTCACCCCTCCACTTT.

The rearrangement uses TRBV6-5 and TRBJ1-2; D is possibly TRBD1 (5 bases). V lost 0 bases to trimming and J lost 3 bases, with 11 bases between them. Germline assignment: CDR1 MNHEY and CDR2 SVGAGI. This CDR3 has 15 amino acids. DNA for the CDR3: TGTGCCAGCAGTTACTCGCCGACAGTCGACTATGGCTACACCTTC. It specifies CASSYSPTVDYGYTF.

The J gene is TRBJ2-7, the V gene TRBV9; TRBD2 might be the D (6 bases). From germline, CDR1 is SGDLS and CDR2 YYNGEE. V was clipped by 0 bases and J by 2 bases, with 12 bases between them. The CDR3 is made up of 15 amino acids. Here the CDR3 reads CASSVAGTLTYEQYF. DNA for the CDR3: TGTGCCAGCAGCGTAGCCGGGACTCTAACCTACGAGCAGTACTTC.

J is TRBJ2-3 and V is TRBV18; 9 bases agree with TRBD2. This CDR3 comprises 16 residues. The J segment lost 0 bases and the V segment lost 5 bases, leaving 6 bases of the junction unmatched. Germline values: CDR1 KGHSH, CDR2 LQKENI. DNA of the CDR3: TGTGCCAGCTCAACCAGACTAGCGGAGAGCACAGATACGCAGTATTTT. The encoded protein is CASSTRLAESTDTQYF.

The V and J genes are TRBV7-9 and TRBJ1-3; the match to TRBD1 covers 9 bases. V trimming: 5 bases; J trimming: 5 bases; junction bases outside the gene matches: 4. Per the germline V gene, CDR1 is SEHNR and CDR2 is FQNEAQ (reference sequence). CDR3 length: 14 residues. DNA for the CDR3: TGTGCCAGCAGCCAACAGGGGGCCAGAAACACCATATATTTT. Protein sequence: CASSQQGARNTIYF.

V usage is TRBV7-9 and J usage is TRBJ1-1; weak D call: TRBD1 (5 bases). CDR1 is SEHNR, CDR2 FQNEAQ, per germline (reference sequence). The CDR3 is 15 residues long. V was shortened by 5 bases and J by 0 bases, with 13 bases between the two germline ends. The CDR3 spells CASSHRKTVNTEAFF. Here the CDR3 DNA reads TGTGCCAGCAGCCATCGTAAGACAGTGAACACTGAAGCTTTCTTT.

The chain joins TRBV7-8 to TRBJ2-5; D remains ambiguous. Matching the DNA end better, TRBJ2-7 makes the J call doubtful. The CDR3 sequence is 14 residues long. Germline V gene data show CDR1 as SGHVS and CDR2 as FQNEAQ. The CDR3 is CASSRKESGYEQYF. Here the CDR3 DNA reads TGTGCCAGCAGCCGAAAGGAGTCTGGTTACGAGCAGTACTTC.

This clone was recorded once. This chain uses TRBV5-6 with TRBJ2-5, with a possible D match to TRBD2 (5 bases). V was trimmed by 6 bases and J by 2 bases, leaving 11 bases between them. The CDR3 covers 13 residues. CDR1 and CDR2 (germline): SGHDT, YYEEEE. CDR3 sequence reads: CASTLRGQETQYF. CDR3 bases: TGTGCCAGCACCCTACGGGGTCAAGAGACCCAGTACTTC. Drawing the rest from reference TRBV5-6 and TRBJ2-5, the complete variable domain is DAGVTQSPTHLIKTRGQQVTLRCSPKSGHDTVSWYQQALGQGPQFIFQYYEEEERQRGNFPDRFSGHQFPNYSSELNVNALLLGDSALYLCASTLRGQETQYFGPGTRLLVL.

J is TRBJ2-1 and V is TRBV15; TRBD2 is a possible D gene (6 bases). Trimming took off 0 bases at V and 3 bases at J, with 9 bases between the two ends. In germline, CDR1 is LNHNV, CDR2 YYDKDF (reference sequence). This CDR3 spans 15 amino acids. CDR3 in amino acids: CATSRDRDFYNEQFF. CDR3 DNA sequence: TGTGCCACCAGCAGAGACAGGGACTTCTACAATGAGCAGTTCTTC.

The CDR3 bases are TGTGCCAGCAGACGGGGAGAGGCGCCCGAGCAGTACTTC. Amino acid sequence: CASRRGEAPEQYF. The rearrangement links TRBV27 to TRBJ2-7, with D possibly being TRBD2 (5 bases). The V and J ends lost 6 bases and 6 bases respectively, with 15 bases between them. Per germline, CDR1 MNHEY and CDR2 SMNVEV (reference sequence). This CDR3 comprises 13 residues.

CDR3 sequence: CASSPLPPDSSPHEQYF. The CDR3 coding sequence is TGTGCCAGCAGTCCCCTCCCCCCGGACTCCTCTCCTCACGAGCAGTACTTC. The V gene is TRBV27, the J gene TRBJ2-7; tentative D call: TRBD2 (5 bases). Per the germline V gene, CDR1 is MNHEY and CDR2 is SMNVEV (reference sequence). CDR3 size: 17 residues. The V gene lost 5 bases and the J gene lost 5 bases, with 25 bases spanning the gap.

The rearrangement links TRBV4-1 to TRBJ1-2, with D hard to call. The ends were cut back, 1 base at V and 1 base at J, with 13 bases in the middle. The CDR3 has 16 amino acids. CDR1 and CDR2 (germline): MGHRA, YSYEKL. The CDR3 spells CASSQVPGGVNYGYTF. The CDR3 DNA sequence: TGCGCCAGCAGCCAAGTGCCCGGCGGGGTTAACTATGGCTACACCTTC.

This chain links TRBV9 with TRBJ2-1, with 9 positions matching TRBD1. The CDR3 totals 15 residues. Trimming removed 5 bases from V and 4 bases from J; junction bases left unmatched: 7. Germline loops: CDR1 SGDLS, CDR2 YYNGEE. CDR3 residues: CASRGGQGGYNEQFF. The CDR3, as DNA: TGTGCCAGCAGGGGGGGACAGGGCGGGTACAATGAGCAGTTCTTC.

This chain joins TRBV28 and TRBJ1-2, with 10 bases identical to TRBD1. The CDR3 is 14 amino acids. V was clipped by 6 bases and J by 4 bases; unmatched bases: 5. Per the germline V gene, CDR1 is MDHEN and CDR2 is SYDVKM. This chain's CDR3 is CASSRQGARYGYTF. CDR3 in DNA: TGTGCCAGCAGCCGACAGGGGGCGCGCTATGGCTACACCTTC.

The chain combines TRBV5-1 with TRBJ2-1; 9 bases align to TRBD2. The CDR3 runs 18 residues. CDR1 and CDR2 from the germline V gene are SGHRS and YFSETQ. With 2 bases clipped from V and 0 bases from J, the junction kept 9 bases outside the gene matches. The CDR3 protein is CASSFSAGGTPSYNEQFF. For the CDR3, the DNA is TGCGCCAGCAGCTTCTCAGCGGGAGGCACCCCCTCCTACAATGAGCAGTTCTTC. Complete variable domain (other parts from reference TRBV5-1 and TRBJ2-1): KAGVTQTPRYLIKTRGQQVTLSCSPISGHRSVSWYQQTPGQGLQFLFEYFSETQRNKGNFPGRFSGRQFSNSRSEMNVSTLELGDSALYLCASSFSAGGTPSYNEQFFGPGTRLTVL.

The rearrangement uses TRBV11-2 and TRBJ2-1, with 7 bases aligning to TRBD2. The CDR3 is made up of 18 amino acids. Trimming removed 1 base from V and 1 base from J; junction bases left unmatched: 10. CDR1 SGHAT and CDR2 FQNNGV come from the germline V gene. As DNA, the CDR3 is TGTGCCAGCAGCTTAGGACGGACTAGTGGTAGGTCCTACAATGAGCAGTTCTTC. Residues: CASSLGRTSGRSYNEQFF.

The gene calls are TRBV5-1 and TRBJ2-1; 11 bases are a match to TRBD2. This CDR3 has 16 residues. Germline lookup yields CDR1 SGHRS and CDR2 YFSETQ. The ends lost 4 bases at V and 1 base at J; junction bases unmatched: 4. The CDR3 protein is CASSQRLAGSYNEQFF. As DNA, the CDR3 is TGCGCCAGCAGCCAACGACTAGCGGGGTCCTACAATGAGCAGTTCTTC. The full variable domain, rest sourced from reference TRBV5-1 and TRBJ2-1, is KAGVTQTPRYLIKTRGQQVTLSCSPISGHRSVSWYQQTPGQGLQFLFEYFSETQRNKGNFPGRFSGRQFSNSRSEMNVSTLELGDSALYLCASSQRLAGSYNEQFFGPGTRLTVL.

The chain links TRBV19 to TRBJ1-5; 8 positions agree with TRBD1. The germline V gene has CDR1 LNHDA and CDR2 SQIVND (reference sequence). V lost 6 bases to trimming and J lost 4 bases; unmatched junction nucleotides: 5. This CDR3 comprises 14 residues. This CDR3 is CASSLGQGNQPQHF. As DNA, the CDR3 is TGTGCCAGTAGCCTCGGACAGGGAAATCAGCCCCAGCATTTT.